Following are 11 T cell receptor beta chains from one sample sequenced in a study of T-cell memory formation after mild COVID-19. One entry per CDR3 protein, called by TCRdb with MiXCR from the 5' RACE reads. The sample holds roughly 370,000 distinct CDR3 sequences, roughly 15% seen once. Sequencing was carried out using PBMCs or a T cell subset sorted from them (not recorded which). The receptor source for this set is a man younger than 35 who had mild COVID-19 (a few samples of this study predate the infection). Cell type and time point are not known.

DNA for the CDR3: TGTGCCAGCAGCTTCGGGACTAGTAGGTCCAATGAGCAGTTCTTC. Amino acids: CASSFGTSRSNEQFF. The chain recombines TRBV7-3 with TRBJ2-1, with 8 bases that match TRBD2. V trimming: 3 bases; J trimming: 6 bases; junction bases outside the gene matches: 7. The CDR3 has 15 residues. Per the germline V gene, CDR1 is SGHTA and CDR2 is FQGTGA.

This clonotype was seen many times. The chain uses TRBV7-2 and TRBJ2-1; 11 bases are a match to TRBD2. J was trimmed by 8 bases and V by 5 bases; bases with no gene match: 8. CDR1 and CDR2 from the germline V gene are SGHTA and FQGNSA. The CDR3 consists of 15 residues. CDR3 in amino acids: CASSRRGLAVDEQFF. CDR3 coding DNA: TGTGCCAGCAGCCGAAGGGGACTAGCGGTCGATGAGCAGTTCTTC.

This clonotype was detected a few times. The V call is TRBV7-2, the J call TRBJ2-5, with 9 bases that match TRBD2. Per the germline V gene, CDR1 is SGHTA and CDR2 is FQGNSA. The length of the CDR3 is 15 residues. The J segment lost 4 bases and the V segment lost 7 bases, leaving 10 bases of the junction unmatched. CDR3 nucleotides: TGTGCCAGCACCCCCGGCGGGGGGGGAAGAGAGACCCAGTACTTC. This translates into CASTPGGGGRETQYF.

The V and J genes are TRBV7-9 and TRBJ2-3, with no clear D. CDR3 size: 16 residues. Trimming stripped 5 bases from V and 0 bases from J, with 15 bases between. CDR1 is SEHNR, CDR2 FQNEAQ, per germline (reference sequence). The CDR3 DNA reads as TGTGCCAGCAGCCGTACCAGGACCTTTAGCACAGATACGCAGTATTTT. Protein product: CASSRTRTFSTDTQYF.

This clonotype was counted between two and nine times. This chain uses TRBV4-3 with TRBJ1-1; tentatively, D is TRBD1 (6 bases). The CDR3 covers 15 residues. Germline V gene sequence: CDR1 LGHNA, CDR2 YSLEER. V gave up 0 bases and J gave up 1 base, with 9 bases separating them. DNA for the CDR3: TGCGCCAGCAGCCAAGATGGGGGCAGGAACACTGAAGCTTTCTTT. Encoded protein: CASSQDGGRNTEAFF.

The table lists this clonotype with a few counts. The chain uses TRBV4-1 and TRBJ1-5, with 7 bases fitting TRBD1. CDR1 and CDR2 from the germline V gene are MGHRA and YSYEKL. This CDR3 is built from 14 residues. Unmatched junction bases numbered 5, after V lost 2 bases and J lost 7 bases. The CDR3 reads CASSQQTGDQPQHF. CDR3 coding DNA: TGCGCCAGCAGCCAACAAACAGGGGACCAGCCCCAGCATTTT.

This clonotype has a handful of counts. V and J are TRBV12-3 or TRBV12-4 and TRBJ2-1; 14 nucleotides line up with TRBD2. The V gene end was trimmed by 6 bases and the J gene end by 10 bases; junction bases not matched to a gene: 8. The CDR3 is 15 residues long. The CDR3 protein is CASSKTSGGEGEQFF. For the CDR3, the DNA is TGTGCCAGCAGCAAGACTAGCGGGGGGGAAGGGGAGCAGTTCTTC.

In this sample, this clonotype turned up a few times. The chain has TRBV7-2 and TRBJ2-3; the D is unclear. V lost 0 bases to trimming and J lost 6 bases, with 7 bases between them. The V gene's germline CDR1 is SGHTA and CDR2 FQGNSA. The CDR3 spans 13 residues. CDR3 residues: CASSLASSDTQYF. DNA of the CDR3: TGTGCCAGCAGCTTAGCCAGCTCTGATACGCAGTATTTT.

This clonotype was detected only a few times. The CDR3, as DNA: TGTGCCAGCAGCCAAGATGTGCAGGCGGCCTATGGCTACACCTTC. This encodes CASSQDVQAAYGYTF. The J gene is TRBJ1-2, the V gene TRBV4-2; no clear D. The V and J ends lost 0 bases and 4 bases respectively, with 12 bases between them. From germline, CDR1 is LGHNA and CDR2 YNFKEQ. This CDR3 spans 15 amino acids.

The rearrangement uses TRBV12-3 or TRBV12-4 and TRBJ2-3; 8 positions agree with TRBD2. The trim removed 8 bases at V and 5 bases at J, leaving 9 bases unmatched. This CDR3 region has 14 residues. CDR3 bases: TGTGCCAGCGAAGTTTCGGGAGGGGGAGATACGCAGTATTTT. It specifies CASEVSGGGDTQYF.

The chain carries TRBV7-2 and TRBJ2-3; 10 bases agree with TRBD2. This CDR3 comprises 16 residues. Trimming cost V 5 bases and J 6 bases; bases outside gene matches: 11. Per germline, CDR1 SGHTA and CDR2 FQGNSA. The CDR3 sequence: CASSPSGGAARDTQYF. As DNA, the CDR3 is TGTGCCAGCAGCCCCAGCGGGGGGGCCGCCCGGGATACGCAGTATTTT.